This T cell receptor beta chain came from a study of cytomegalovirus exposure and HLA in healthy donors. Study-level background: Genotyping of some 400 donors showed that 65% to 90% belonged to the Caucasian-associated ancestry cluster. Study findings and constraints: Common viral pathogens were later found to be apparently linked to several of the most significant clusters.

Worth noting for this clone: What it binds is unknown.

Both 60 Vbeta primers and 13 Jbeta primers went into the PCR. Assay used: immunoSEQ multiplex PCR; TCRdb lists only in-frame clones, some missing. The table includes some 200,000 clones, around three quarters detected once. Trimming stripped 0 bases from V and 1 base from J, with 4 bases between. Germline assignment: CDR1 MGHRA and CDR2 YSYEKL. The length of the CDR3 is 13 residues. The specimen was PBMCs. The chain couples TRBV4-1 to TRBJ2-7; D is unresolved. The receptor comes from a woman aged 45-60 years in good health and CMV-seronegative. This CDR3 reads CASSQDRSYEQYF. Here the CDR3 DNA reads TGCGCCAGCAGCCAAGATCGGTCCTACGAGCAGTACTTC.